This is a list of T cell receptor beta chains from one sample in a study of T cells in Graves' hyperthyroidism and ophthalmopathy. TCRdb called the multiplex PCR reads again in MiXCR, with one record for every CDR3 protein. Here the sample spans 360,000 or so distinct CDR3 sequences, 15% to 20% being singletons. Source material: blood. The receptors were gathered from a woman under 30 with Graves' hyperthyroidism. Both conserved end residues are part of each CDR3. A D gene is named only where the DNA matches it firmly. Clone size, where shown, is once, few, many, or a class for clones that have expanded.

>.|TRBV27|TRBJ1-5|many
TGTGCCAGCAGTGAAGTTCAGCCCCAGCATTTT
CASSEVQPQHF
>TRBD1|TRBV5-1|TRBJ1-1|.
TGCGCCAGCATGGTGGACAGGAGAAACACTGAAGCTTTCTTT
CASMVDRRNTEAFF
>.|TRBV20-1|TRBJ2-7|.
TGCAGTGCCGTTCCGGACAAGACCTACGAGCAGTACTTC
CSAVPDKTYEQYF
>.|TRBV28|TRBJ1-5|many
TGTGCCAGCAGGCCGGGGTACAATCAGCCCCAGCATTTT
CASRPGYNQPQHF
>.|TRBV27|TRBJ2-2|few
TGTGCCAGCAGTTCGGGGATACAGGACCCCCGAGGCACCGGGGAGCTGTTTTTT
CASSSGIQDPRGTGELFF
>.|TRBV20-1|TRBJ1-1|many
TGCAGTGCTCCGAGGACGGGCGGAGCTTTCTTT
CSAPRTGGAFF
>.|TRBV6-1|TRBJ2-7|.
TGTGCCAGCAGTCGCGACTACCCCTCCTACGAGCAGTACTTC
CASSRDYPSYEQYF
>TRBD1|TRBV3-1|TRBJ2-4|few
TGTGCCAGCAGCCAGGACAGGGTTCAGTACTTC
CASSQDRVQYF
>.|TRBV6-1|TRBJ1-5|many
TGTGCCAGCAGGCCCGACAGGTTGAGGGGTCAGCCCCAGCATTTT
CASRPDRLRGQPQHF
>TRBD1|TRBV5-1|TRBJ2-7|.
TGCGCCAGCAACGTGACAGGGGACGAGCAGTACTTC
CASNVTGDEQYF
>TRBD2|TRBV6-1|TRBJ2-5|.
TGTGCCAGCAGCAGTTATCTTAGCGGGGGCCAAGAGACCCAGTACTTC
CASSSYLSGGQETQYF
>TRBD2|TRBV7-8|TRBJ2-7|many
TGTGCCAGCAGCTTAGTTCGGGGGGGGGAGCAGTACTTC
CASSLVRGGEQYF
>TRBD2|TRBV12-3/TRBV12-4|TRBJ2-5|many
TGTGCCAGCAGTATCGGGACTAGCGGGGGGGCGGCGGTAGAGACCCAGTACTTC
CASSIGTSGGAAVETQYF
>TRBD1|TRBV14|TRBJ1-5|few
TGTGCCAGCAGCCGTTACAGGGGTGAGCCCCAGCATTTT
CASSRYRGEPQHF
>.|TRBV20-1|TRBJ2-5|many
TGCAGTGCCCCGGTTTTTGGAGAGACCCAGTACTTC
CSAPVFGETQYF
>TRBD1|TRBV30|TRBJ2-7|.
TGTGCCGCCCGGGACAGGAGCTCCTACGAGCAGTACTTC
CAARDRSSYEQYF
>.|TRBV7-9|TRBJ2-7|many
TGTGCCAGCAGCTTAGGGACTACGGTCTACGAGCAGTACTTC
CASSLGTTVYEQYF
>TRBD2|TRBV7-8|TRBJ2-3|few
TGTGCCAGCAGCACGCTACTAGCGGGGGGGTCAGATACGCAGTATTTT
CASSTLLAGGSDTQYF
>TRBD1|TRBV6-5|TRBJ2-2|many
TGTGCCAGCAGTTACTCGATAGGACAGGGTCGGGGGGAGCTGTTTTTT
CASSYSIGQGRGELFF
>.|TRBV6-2/TRBV6-3|TRBJ2-5|.
.
CASSSSYQETQYF
>TRBD2|TRBV3-1|TRBJ2-5|many
TGTGCCAGCAGCCAAGATCGGACGGGGGGCCAAGAGACCCAGTACTTC
CASSQDRTGGQETQYF
>TRBD1|TRBV10-2|TRBJ1-5|many
TGCGCCAGCAGGGGACAGGGGTCTCAGCCCCAGCATTTT
CASRGQGSQPQHF
>TRBD1|TRBV6-5|TRBJ2-5|many
TGTGCCAGCAGTTTCCGGGACAGGGGGGGAGAGACCCAGTACTTC
CASSFRDRGGETQYF
>.|TRBV6-5|TRBJ2-7|many
TGTGCCAGCAGTTACTCGACCGGGTATCCATACGAGCAGTACTTC
CASSYSTGYPYEQYF
>.|TRBV12-3/TRBV12-4|TRBJ2-7|.
TGTGCCAGCAGTTCACAGGCCCTCTCCTACGAGCAGTACTTC
CASSSQALSYEQYF
>TRBD1|TRBV27|TRBJ2-7|many
TGTGCCAGCAGTTTTGGGACAGGGCAAGAGCAGTACTTC
CASSFGTGQEQYF
>.|TRBV12-3/TRBV12-4|TRBJ1-1|.
TGTGCCAGCAGTTTACGCAGGGGCGAAACTGAAGCTTTCTTT
CASSLRRGETEAFF
>.|TRBV20-1|TRBJ1-5|many
TGCAGTGCTAGGGGGTTTAGGGGCGGCAATCAGCCCCAGCATTTT
CSARGFRGGNQPQHF
>.|TRBV3-1|TRBJ1-1|many
TGTGCCAGCAGCCAGAGTTATGAAGCTTTCTTT
CASSQSYEAFF
>.|TRBV7-8|TRBJ2-5|.
TGTGCCAGCTGTGAGATATGGGCACAAGAGACCCAGTACTTC
CASCEIWAQETQYF